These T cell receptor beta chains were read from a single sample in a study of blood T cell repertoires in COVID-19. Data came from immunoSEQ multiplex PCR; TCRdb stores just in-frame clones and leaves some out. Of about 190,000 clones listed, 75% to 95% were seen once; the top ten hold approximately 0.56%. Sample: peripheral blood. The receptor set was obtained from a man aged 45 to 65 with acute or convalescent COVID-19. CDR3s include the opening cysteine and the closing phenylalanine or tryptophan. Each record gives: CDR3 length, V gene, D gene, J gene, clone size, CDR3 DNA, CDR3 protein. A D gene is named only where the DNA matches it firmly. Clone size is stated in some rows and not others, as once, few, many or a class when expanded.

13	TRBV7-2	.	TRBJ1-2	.	TGTGCCAGCAGCTTAGGGGAGGGTTCAGGCTACACCTTC	CASSLGEGSGYTF
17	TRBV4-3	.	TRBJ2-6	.	TGCGCCAGCAGCCAAGATCGGGGGGCTCATGGGGCCAACGTCCTGACTTTC	CASSQDRGAHGANVLTF
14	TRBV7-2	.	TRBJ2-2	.	TGTGCCAGCAGCTTCCTCGCGAACACCGGGGAGCTGTTTTTT	CASSFLANTGELFF
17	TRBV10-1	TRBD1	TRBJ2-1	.	TGCGCCAGCAGTGAAGTCGGACAGGGATCGCGACACAATGAGCAGTTCTTC	CASSEVGQGSRHNEQFF
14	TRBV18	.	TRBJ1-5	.	TGTGCCAGCTCACCAGGGAGCGACAATCAGCCCCAGCATTTT	CASSPGSDNQPQHF
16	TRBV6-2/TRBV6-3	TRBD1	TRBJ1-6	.	TGTGCCAGCAGCTCGGGGCAGGGGGCGTTTAGTTCACCCCTCCACTTT	CASSSGQGAFSSPLHF
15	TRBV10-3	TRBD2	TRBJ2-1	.	TGTGCCATCAGTTTTGGGACTAGCGGCCACAATGAGCAGTTCTTC	CAISFGTSGHNEQFF
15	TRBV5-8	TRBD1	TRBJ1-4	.	TGTGCCAGCAGCTTAAGGGGACAGCCTGTGGAAAAACTGTTTTTT	CASSLRGQPVEKLFF
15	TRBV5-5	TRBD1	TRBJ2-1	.	TGTGCCAGCAGCCGAGGACAGGGGGTTGACAATGAGCAGTTCTTC	CASSRGQGVDNEQFF
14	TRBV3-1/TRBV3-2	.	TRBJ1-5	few	TGTGCCAGCAGCCAAGACAGTGTCAATCAGCCCCAGCATTTT	CASSQDSVNQPQHF
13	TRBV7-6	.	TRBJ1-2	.	TGTGCCAGCAGCTTAGGAGGAAACTATGGCTACACCTTC	CASSLGGNYGYTF
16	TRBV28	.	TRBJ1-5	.	TGTGCCAGCAGTCCACAGGGCCGTGGTAGCAATCAGCCCCAGCATTTT	CASSPQGRGSNQPQHF
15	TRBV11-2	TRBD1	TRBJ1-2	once	TGTGCCAGCAGCCCAGGGACAGGGACCAACTATGGCTACACCTTC	CASSPGTGTNYGYTF
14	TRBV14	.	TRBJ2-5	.	TGTGCCAGCAGCCCACCCGACCGCGGTTCGACCCAGTACTTC	CASSPPDRGSTQYF
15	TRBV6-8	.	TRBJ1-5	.	TGTGCCAGCAGTTACAACAGGGCGAGCAATCAGCCCCAGCATTTT	CASSYNRASNQPQHF
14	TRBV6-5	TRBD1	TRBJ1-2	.	TGTGCCAGCACCCTCTTTGGGGACAGCTATGGCTACACCTTC	CASTLFGDSYGYTF
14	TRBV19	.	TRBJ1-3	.	TGTGCCAGTACCTCGGGGGACTCTGGAAACACCATATATTTT	CASTSGDSGNTIYF